These 23 T cell receptor beta chains originate from one sample sequenced in a study of blood T cell repertoires in COVID-19. The table came from immunoSEQ multiplex PCR; TCRdb's copy has only in-frame clones and leaves some out. The sample has approximately 100,000 clones, around 87% seen once. The sample consisted of peripheral blood. The receptors were sampled from a man aged 45-65 years with acute or convalescent COVID-19.

The chain recombines TRBV2 with TRBJ1-5, with 9 bases matching TRBD1. From germline, CDR1 is SNHLY and CDR2 FYNNEI. There are 15 residues in the CDR3. Trimming removed 3 bases from V and 7 bases from J; junction bases left unmatched: 7. CDR3: CASSETGGVRQPQHF. The CDR3 DNA reads TGTGCCAGCAGTGAGACAGGGGGAGTAAGGCAGCCCCAGCATTTT.

The gene calls are TRBV28 and TRBJ2-7, with 12 bases identical to TRBD2. Germline loops: CDR1 MDHEN, CDR2 SYDVKM. The length of the CDR3 is 18 residues. V lost 6 bases to trimming and J lost 3 bases; unmatched junction nucleotides: 15. CDR3 in amino acids: CASSHGLAGLNIDYEQYF. Written as DNA, the CDR3 is TGTGCCAGCAGCCATGGACTAGCGGGACTTAATATCGACTACGAGCAGTACTTC.

Turning to this clone: The junction departs from germline at one end; a sequencing error may be responsible. As DNA, the CDR3 is TGTGCCAGTAGTAGCGGGAGGGCCTACAGTGAGCAGTTCTTC. Protein sequence: CASSSGRAYSEQFF. The genes are TRBV19 and TRBJ2-1; 9 positions match TRBD2. Germline CDR1 and CDR2: LNHDA and SQIVND (reference sequence). The CDR3 loop spans 14 amino acids.

The V gene is TRBV28, the J gene TRBJ1-2, with D possibly being TRBD1 (5 bases). The ends were cut back, 2 bases at V and 11 bases at J, with 12 bases in the middle. This CDR3 spans 12 amino acids. Looked up from germline, CDR1 is MDHEN and CDR2 is SYDVKM. The CDR3 DNA follows: TGTGCCAGCAGTTTAACCCCCGCAGGGTACACCTTC. Its translation is CASSLTPAGYTF.

This chain connects TRBV2 to TRBJ2-2; the match to TRBD2 covers 7 bases. Germline V lookup: CDR1 SNHLY, CDR2 FYNNEI. This CDR3 is built from 13 residues. V lost 7 bases to trimming and J lost 6 bases; unmatched junction nucleotides: 5. The CDR3, as DNA: TGTGCCAGCATGGGAGGGCCGTCCGGGGAGCTGTTTTTT. As protein: CASMGGPSGELFF. The full variable domain, rest sourced from reference TRBV2 and TRBJ2-2, is EPEVTQTPSHQVTQMGQEVILRCVPISNHLYFYWYRQILGQKVEFLVSFYNNEISEKSEIFDDQFSVERPDGSNFTLKIRSTKLEDSAMYFCASMGGPSGELFFGEGSRLTVL.

The J gene is TRBJ2-3, the V gene TRBV29-1; perhaps TRBD2 as D (5 bases). The CDR3 extends over 13 amino acids. Germline CDR1 and CDR2: SQVTM and ANQGSEA. Trimming removed 3 bases from V and 3 bases from J, with 10 bases in between. The CDR3 DNA follows: TGCAGCGTTGATGCGGGTGGGACAGATACGCAGTATTTT. This sequence encodes CSVDAGGTDTQYF.

The rearrangement uses TRBV24-1 and TRBJ2-2; 7 nucleotides agree with TRBD2. Germline CDR1 is KGHDR and CDR2 is SFDVKD. CDR3 length equals 16 residues. The J segment lost 6 bases and the V segment lost 1 base, leaving 7 bases of the junction unmatched. The CDR3 spells CATSDLSSGYAGELFF. CDR3 DNA: TGTGCCACCAGTGATTTATCTAGCGGTTACGCCGGGGAGCTGTTTTTT.

The chain recombines TRBV7-9 with TRBJ2-2; 7 nucleotides agree with TRBD1. The ends lost 2 bases at V and 6 bases at J; junction bases unmatched: 3. This CDR3 is built from 14 residues. Germline V CDR1 and CDR2: SEHNR, FQNEAQ (reference sequence). DNA of the CDR3: TGTGCCAGCAGCTTACTGCAGGGGGCCGGGGAGCTGTTTTTT. The encoded protein is CASSLLQGAGELFF.

The chain recombines TRBV6-5 with TRBJ1-4, with 10 bases matching TRBD1. The J segment lost 8 bases and the V segment lost 3 bases, leaving 3 bases of the junction unmatched. The CDR3 is 14 amino acids. The germline gives CDR1 MNHEY, CDR2 SVGAGI. The CDR3 is CASSYTGQGEKLFF. The CDR3 region has the DNA TGTGCCAGCAGTTATACGGGACAGGGGGAAAAACTGTTTTTT.

This clone was counted only a few times. The CDR3 nucleotides are TGTGCCAGCAGCTCGCAGGGTGATACGCAGTATTTT. Translating it yields CASSSQGDTQYF. The rearrangement uses TRBV6-5 and TRBJ2-3; a weak D match, TRBD1 (5 bases). V was shortened by 6 bases and J by 6 bases, with 10 bases between the two germline ends. The CDR3 runs 12 residues. The germline gives CDR1 MNHEY, CDR2 SVGAGI.

V is TRBV19 and J is TRBJ2-1; the match to TRBD1 covers 11 bases. This CDR3 spans 16 amino acids. The V and J ends lost 5 bases and 3 bases, in that order; junction bases with no gene match: 6. CDR1 is LNHDA, CDR2 SQIVND, per germline (reference sequence). CDR3 sequence reads: CASSPWTGGLYNEQFF. The CDR3 bases are TGTGCCAGTAGTCCCTGGACAGGGGGCCTCTACAATGAGCAGTTCTTC.

The sample holds one count of this clone. The rearrangement links TRBV30 to TRBJ2-7, with 8 nucleotides matching TRBD2. This CDR3 region has 14 residues. The germline CDR1 and CDR2 sequences are GTSNPN and SVGIG (reference sequence). With V trimmed by 5 bases and J by 1 base, 7 bases remained unmatched. The chain's CDR3 is CAWSVAGYSYEQYF. The CDR3 region has the DNA TGTGCCTGGTCCGTAGCGGGGTATTCCTACGAGCAGTACTTC.

The rearrangement links TRBV5-5 to TRBJ1-1; 11 bases fit TRBD1. This CDR3 comprises 14 residues. V trimming: 3 bases; J trimming: 11 bases; junction bases outside the gene matches: 9. Germline V gives CDR1 SGHKS, CDR2 YYEKEE (reference sequence). Here the CDR3 DNA reads TGTGCCAGCAGCTACTTCGGACAGGGGGCCGTCGCTTTCTTT. Translating gives CASSYFGQGAVAFF.

The chain combines TRBV7-9 with TRBJ2-4; tentative D call: TRBD2 (5 bases). The CDR3 sequence is 14 residues long. The V and J ends lost 4 bases and 0 bases respectively, with 7 bases between them. Germline V gene data show CDR1 as SEHNR and CDR2 as FQNEAQ (reference sequence). The chain's CDR3 is CASSSEGAKNIQYF. CDR3 nucleotides: TGTGCCAGCAGCTCCGAGGGAGCCAAAAACATTCAGTACTTC.

This chain connects TRBV27 to TRBJ1-1; 11 bases line up with TRBD1. The CDR3 is 15 amino acids. V lost 5 bases to trimming and J lost 3 bases; unmatched junction nucleotides: 5. Germline assignment: CDR1 MNHEY and CDR2 SMNVEV (reference sequence). CDR3 DNA: TGTGCCAGCAGTAGGACAGGGGGCTTGTACACTGAAGCTTTCTTT. This encodes CASSRTGGLYTEAFF.

This chain uses TRBV2 with TRBJ2-2; possibly TRBD1 for D (6 bases). The CDR3 sequence is 15 residues long. V was cut by 5 bases and J by 7 bases, with 17 bases left in between. Germline CDR1 is SNHLY and CDR2 is FYNNEI. The chain's CDR3 is CASSQGRRRRGELFF. The CDR3 DNA reads as TGTGCCAGCAGTCAGGGGAGACGGCGTCGCGGGGAGCTGTTTTTT. The full variable domain, its missing parts supplied by reference TRBV2 and TRBJ2-2, is EPEVTQTPSHQVTQMGQEVILRCVPISNHLYFYWYRQILGQKVEFLVSFYNNEISEKSEIFDDQFSVERPDGSNFTLKIRSTKLEDSAMYFCASSQGRRRRGELFFGEGSRLTVL.

The chain employs TRBV25-1 and TRBJ1-2; the match to TRBD1 covers 10 bases. V gave up 7 bases and J gave up 6 bases; unmatched junction bases: 5. CDR3 length: 13 residues. CDR1 MGHDK and CDR2 SYGVNS come from the germline V gene. As DNA, the CDR3 is TGTGCCAGCATCGGGACAGGGGCGGATGGCTACACCTTC. Residues: CASIGTGADGYTF.

The chain employs TRBV27 and TRBJ2-7; 7 nucleotides line up with TRBD1. Looked up from germline, CDR1 is MNHEY and CDR2 is SMNVEV (reference sequence). The CDR3 is 16 amino acids. The V and J ends lost 8 bases and 4 bases, in that order; junction bases with no gene match: 17. The CDR3 coding sequence is TGTGCCAGCCGCCTATTCGCCGGGACAGCGGATTACGAGCAGTACTTC. Translating gives CASRLFAGTADYEQYF.

The chain combines TRBV12-3 or TRBV12-4 with TRBJ2-7, with a possible D match to TRBD1 (5 bases). The CDR3 is made up of 13 amino acids. V lost 6 bases to trimming and J lost 3 bases, with 12 bases between them. CDR3 sequence reads: CASSLRGFYEQYF. CDR3 DNA sequence: TGTGCCAGCAGCCTAAGGGGATTCTACGAGCAGTACTTC.

This chain links TRBV4-2 with TRBJ2-1; a possible D gene is TRBD1 (5 bases). Deletions cut 4 bases from V and 7 bases from J, with 5 bases between. The CDR3 is 11 residues long. CDR1 and CDR2 (germline): LGHNA, YNFKEQ. In DNA form, the CDR3 reads TGTGCCAGCAGCCCAGGGAATGAGCAGTTCTTC. It specifies CASSPGNEQFF.

CDR3 residues: CASRSGRWPYNEQFF. The CDR3 DNA is TGTGCCAGCAGGAGCGGGAGATGGCCCTACAATGAGCAGTTCTTC. V and J are TRBV28 and TRBJ2-1, with TRBD2 identical over 8 bases. J was trimmed by 2 bases and V by 6 bases; bases with no gene match: 6. Per the germline V gene, CDR1 is MDHEN and CDR2 is SYDVKM. The CDR3 length is 15 residues.

The gene calls are TRBV4-1 and TRBJ2-2, with D tentatively TRBD2 (6 bases). This CDR3 has 16 amino acids. V lost 2 bases to trimming and J lost 4 bases, with 14 bases between them. CDR1 is MGHRA, CDR2 YSYEKL, per germline. CDR3 in DNA: TGCGCCAGCAGCCAAATCTGGGCGGGAAGCACCGGGGAGCTGTTTTTT. This gives the protein CASSQIWAGSTGELFF.

The V call is TRBV7-8, the J call TRBJ1-3, with 7 bases matching TRBD1. Germline-derived CDR1 and CDR2 are SGHVS and FQNEAQ. The junction had 7 bases not matched to a gene; V was cut back by 1 base and J by 4 bases. CDR3 size: 16 residues. Here the CDR3 reads CASSLEGAGGGNTIYF. The CDR3 DNA reads TGTGCCAGCAGCTTAGAGGGGGCAGGGGGAGGAAACACCATATATTTT.